This T cell receptor (beta chain) stems from a study of PD-1 blockade in classical Hodgkin lymphoma. The CDR3 has 15 residues. The J segment lost 5 bases and the V segment lost 4 bases, leaving 7 bases of the junction unmatched. The germline gives CDR1 SGHRS, CDR2 YFSETQ. Profiled with immunoSEQ multiplex PCR; TCRdb holds only in-frame clones, not every one. The profile shows about 150,000 clones, about four fifths of them singletons. Relapses following autologous stem cell transplantation were seen in all patients, with brentuximab vedotin exposure varying. Sequenced material: peripheral blood mononuclear cells (PBMCs), taken before the second cycle of nivolumab. The chain uses TRBV5-1 and TRBJ2-1; TRBD1 matches at 9 bases. This sequence was found in a human donor with classical Hodgkin lymphoma. The CDR3, as DNA: TGCGCCAGCAGCACCGGACAGGGGCCCCACAATGAGCAGTTCTTC. This gives the protein CASSTGQGPHNEQFF.